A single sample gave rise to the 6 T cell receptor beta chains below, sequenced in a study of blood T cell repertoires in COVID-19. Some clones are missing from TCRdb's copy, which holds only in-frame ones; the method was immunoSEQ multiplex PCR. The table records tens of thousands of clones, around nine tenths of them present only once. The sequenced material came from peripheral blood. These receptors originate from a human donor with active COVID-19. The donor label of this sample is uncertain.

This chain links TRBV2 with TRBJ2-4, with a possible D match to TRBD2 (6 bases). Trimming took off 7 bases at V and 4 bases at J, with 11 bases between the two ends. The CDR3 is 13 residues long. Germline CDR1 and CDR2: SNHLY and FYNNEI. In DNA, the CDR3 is TGTGCCAGCACCTACGGGGGAAAAAACATTCAGTACTTC. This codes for CASTYGGKNIQYF.

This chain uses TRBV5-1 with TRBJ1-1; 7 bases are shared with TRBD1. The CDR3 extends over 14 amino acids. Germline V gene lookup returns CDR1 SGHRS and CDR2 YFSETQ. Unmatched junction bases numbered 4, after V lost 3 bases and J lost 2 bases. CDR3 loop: CASSWGDSNTEAFF. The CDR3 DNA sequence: TGCGCCAGCAGCTGGGGGGACAGTAACACTGAAGCTTTCTTT.

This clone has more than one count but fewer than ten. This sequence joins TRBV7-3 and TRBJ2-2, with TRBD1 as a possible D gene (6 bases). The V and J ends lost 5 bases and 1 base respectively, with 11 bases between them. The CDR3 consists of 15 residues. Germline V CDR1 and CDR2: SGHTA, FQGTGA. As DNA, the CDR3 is TGTGCCAGCAGCCCCCTGGGACAGAACACCGGGGAGCTGTTTTTT. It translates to CASSPLGQNTGELFF.

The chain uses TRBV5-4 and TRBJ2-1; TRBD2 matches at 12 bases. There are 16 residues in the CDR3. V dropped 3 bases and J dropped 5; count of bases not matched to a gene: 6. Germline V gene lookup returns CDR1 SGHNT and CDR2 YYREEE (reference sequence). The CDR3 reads CASSSGGLAGNNEQFF. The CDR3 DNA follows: TGTGCCAGCAGCTCCGGAGGACTAGCGGGAAACAATGAGCAGTTCTTC.

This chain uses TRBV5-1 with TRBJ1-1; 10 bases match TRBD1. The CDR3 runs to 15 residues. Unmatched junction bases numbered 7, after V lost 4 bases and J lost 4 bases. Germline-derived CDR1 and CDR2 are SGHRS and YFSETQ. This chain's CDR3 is CASSPRQGASTEAFF. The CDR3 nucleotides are TGCGCCAGCAGCCCTAGACAGGGGGCCAGCACTGAAGCTTTCTTT.

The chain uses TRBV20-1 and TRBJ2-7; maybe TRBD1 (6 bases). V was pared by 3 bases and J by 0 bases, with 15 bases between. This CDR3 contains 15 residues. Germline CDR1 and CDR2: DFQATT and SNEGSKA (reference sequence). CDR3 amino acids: CSASGGLSDSYEQYF. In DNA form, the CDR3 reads TGCAGTGCTAGTGGGGGCCTCTCCGACTCCTACGAGCAGTACTTC.